The 13 T cell receptor beta chains reported below all come from one sample, sequenced in a study of T cells after yellow fever vaccination. One entry per CDR3 protein results from TCRdb running MiXCR on the 5' RACE reads. Of about 240,000 distinct CDR3 sequences listed, about 3.7% are singletons. Sequencing was performed on PBMCs, taken 15 days after the yellow fever booster vaccination. The receptors here all came from a man aged 18 to 30 who received the YFV17D yellow fever vaccine.

In its sample, this clonotype was seen many times. The rearrangement links TRBV6-5 to TRBJ2-3; 8 bases fit TRBD1. J gave up 2 bases and V 6 bases, and 7 bases lay outside the gene matches. CDR1 and CDR2 from the germline V gene are MNHEY and SVGAGI. The length of the CDR3 is 15 residues. CDR3 coding DNA: TGTGCCAGCAGCTGGGACAGGCAAGCCACAGATACGCAGTATTTT. Translated, it gives CASSWDRQATDTQYF.

This clonotype was seen at least ten times. The V and J genes are TRBV20-1 and TRBJ2-5, with TRBD2 identical over 8 bases. The CDR3 contains 14 residues. CDR1 and CDR2 (germline): DFQATT, SNEGSKA (reference sequence). V trimming: 4 bases; J trimming: 5 bases; junction bases outside the gene matches: 9. The DNA for the CDR3 is TGCAGTGCTATTGGCGGGGGGAGGCGGGAGACCCAGTACTTC. It encodes CSAIGGGRRETQYF.

Ten or more counts support this clonotype. The V gene is TRBV7-2, the J gene TRBJ2-5; D is unresolved. V shed 6 bases and J shed 4 bases, with 6 bases lying between them. Germline CDR1 and CDR2: SGHTA and FQGNSA. The CDR3 covers 11 residues. The CDR3 sequence: CASRPGETQYF. The CDR3 DNA sequence: TGTGCCAGCAGGCCGGGAGAGACCCAGTACTTC.

The table lists this clonotype with many counts. The chain carries TRBV3-1 and TRBJ2-5, with D uncertain. The CDR3 runs to 14 residues. The V end lost 4 bases, the J end lost 7 bases, and 16 bases lay between the germline ends. The V gene's germline CDR1 is LGHDT and CDR2 YNNKEL (reference sequence). The CDR3 spells CASSLQQTFWTQYF. The CDR3 DNA sequence: TGTGCCAGCAGCCTCCAACAGACCTTTTGGACCCAGTACTTC.

This clonotype was counted many times. The chain employs TRBV10-3 and TRBJ2-3; the match to TRBD2 covers 12 bases. After removal of 9 bases from V and 7 bases from J, the junction contained 8 bases not matched to a gene. Germline loops: CDR1 ENHRY, CDR2 SYGVKD. CDR3 length equals 14 residues. The CDR3 DNA sequence: TGTGCCATATCTAGCGGGGGGGATTCTTATACGCAGTATTTT. It translates to CAISSGGDSYTQYF.

The chain uses TRBV5-1 and TRBJ2-2; D call uncertain. This CDR3 has 16 residues. The germline gives CDR1 SGHRS, CDR2 YFSETQ. V was trimmed by 0 bases and J by 2 bases, leaving 11 bases between them. CDR3 protein: CASSLETSPNTGELFF. The CDR3 DNA is TGCGCCAGCAGCTTGGAGACAAGCCCAAACACCGGGGAGCTGTTTTTT.

Ten or more counts support this clonotype. The rearrangement links TRBV10-2 to TRBJ2-7, with D hard to call. In germline, CDR1 is WSHSY, CDR2 SAAADI. Deletions cut 7 bases from V and 2 bases from J, with 15 bases between. The CDR3 sequence is 14 residues long. The CDR3: CASNTGSRAYEQYF. The CDR3 nucleotides read TGCGCCAGCAATACCGGGTCTCGAGCCTACGAGCAGTACTTC.

This clonotype was seen ten or more times. The V call is TRBV23-1, the J call TRBJ2-3; D perhaps matches TRBD2 (6 bases). TRBV23-1 is assigned to the ORF class and has an uncertain function. Deletions cut 10 bases from V and 6 bases from J, with 23 bases between. CDR3 length: 15 amino acids. CDR3 nucleotide sequence: TGCGCCACTACAAAGGGAGGACCAGGATCCGATACGCAGTATTTT. Protein: CATTKGGPGSDTQYF.

This clonotype was picked up many times. The rearrangement joins TRBV20-1 to TRBJ1-2, with D tentatively TRBD1 (5 bases). Trimming stripped 1 base from V and 4 bases from J, with 7 bases between. Germline assignment: CDR1 DFQATT and CDR2 SNEGSKA (reference sequence). The CDR3 loop spans 12 amino acids. The CDR3 bases are TGCAGTGCTAGAGCAGGGATCTATGGCTACACCTTC. This translates into CSARAGIYGYTF.

In this sample, this clonotype turned up many times. The chain links TRBV7-8 to TRBJ1-2; D is possibly TRBD1 (6 bases). The CDR3 loop spans 15 amino acids. Germline V lookup: CDR1 SGHVS, CDR2 FQNEAQ. V lost 5 bases and J 4 bases, leaving 17 bases between the germline ends. The CDR3 protein is CASSGKDSSSYGYTF. The CDR3, as DNA: TGTGCCAGCAGCGGAAAGGACAGTTCAAGCTATGGCTACACCTTC. The entire variable domain, with the rest obtained from reference TRBV7-8 and TRBJ1-2, is as follows: GAGVSQSPRYKVAKRGQDVALRCDPISGHVSLFWYQQALGQGPEFLTYFQNEAQLDKSGLPSDRFFAERPEGSVSTLKIQRTQQEDSAVYLCASSGKDSSSYGYTFGSGTRLTVV.

This clonotype was observed many times. The chain employs TRBV6-6 and TRBJ2-3, with D perhaps assigned TRBD1 or TRBD2 (5 bases each). This CDR3 is built from 15 residues. Per germline, CDR1 MNHNY and CDR2 SVGAGI (reference sequence). The V and J ends lost 0 bases and 3 bases respectively, with 10 bases between them. CDR3 protein: CASSYSFGATDTQYF. The CDR3 coding sequence is TGTGCCAGCAGTTACTCTTTCGGGGCGACAGATACGCAGTATTTT.

The CDR3 here is CASSIGSGRSTEAFF. The DNA for the CDR3 is TGTGCCAGTAGTATAGGATCCGGGAGGAGCACTGAAGCTTTCTTT. This chain links TRBV19 with TRBJ1-1; D is unresolved. Germline V gene data show CDR1 as LNHDA and CDR2 as SQIVND (reference sequence). V gave up 1 base and J gave up 4 bases, with 13 bases separating them. The CDR3 totals 15 residues. Full variable domain (remainder filled in from reference TRBV19 and TRBJ1-1): DGGITQSPKYLFRKEGQNVTLSCEQNLNHDAMYWYRQDPGQGLRLIYYSQIVNDFQKGDIAEGYSVSREKKESFPLTVTSAQKNPTAFYLCASSIGSGRSTEAFFGQGTRLTVV.

This clonotype appeared a few times. This sequence joins TRBV14 and TRBJ2-7; a weak D match, TRBD1 (6 bases). The V gene lost 2 bases and the J gene lost 6 bases, with 11 bases spanning the gap. The V gene's germline CDR1 is SGHDN and CDR2 FVKESK. The CDR3 is 13 amino acids. CDR3 in amino acids: CASSQSTGSEQYF. The CDR3 DNA reads as TGTGCCAGCAGCCAAAGTACAGGGAGCGAGCAGTACTTC. The full variable domain, completed using reference TRBV14 and TRBJ2-7, is EAGVTQFPSHSVIEKGQTVTLRCDPISGHDNLYWYRRVMGKEIKFLLHFVKESKQDESGMPNNRFLAERTGGTYSTLKVQPAELEDSGVYFCASSQSTGSEQYFGPGTRLTVT.